In this sample, the clone carrying this T cell receptor (beta chain) turned up many times. These data originate in a study of regulatory T cells in long-lasting Graves disease. Trimming removed 6 bases at V and 5 bases at J, with 20 bases between. The CDR3 runs to 16 residues. With iRepertoire HTBI primers and Arm-PCR of CDR3 regions, TCR beta libraries were built. TCRdb reprocessed the multiplex PCR reads via MiXCR and lists one record per CDR3 protein. The data show around 500,000 distinct CDR3 sequences, 13% seen once. As for time point: newly diagnosed GD, antithyroid drugs for less than 3 months. Extracted PBMC RNA gave rise to the TCR library. This sample was shared with a second study, whose subject was T cells in Graves' hyperthyroidism and ophthalmopathy.

The sample here was peripheral blood mononuclear cells (PBMCs), taken at new diagnosis, from a patient treated with antithyroid drugs. V is TRBV12-3 or TRBV12-4 and J is TRBJ2-1; D possibly uses TRBD1 or TRBD2 (6 bases each). This receptor was identified in a man aged 30 to 45 with Graves disease. CDR3 loop: CASRPEGGRINNEQFF. DNA for the CDR3: TGTGCCAGCAGACCAGAAGGGGGGCGCATCAACAATGAGCAGTTCTTC.